This T cell receptor (beta chain) was captured by sequencing in a study of identical twins (dated by TCRdb to the mid-2010s). For the wider study: TCR alpha and beta repertoires from monozygotic twins, unrelated adults of various ages and cord blood were deep-sequenced to test whether fetal clonotypes persist. To rule out contamination, the twin experiments were replicated at different times with different library preparation protocols.

Every donor was a healthy Caucasian. Three pairs of female monozygotic twins, all aged roughly 18 to 29 years, made up the twin cohort. RNA for TCR libraries was isolated from peripheral blood mononuclear cells. The V end gives up 0 bases and the J end 5 bases, leaving 5 bases in the junction not matched to a gene. The CDR3 numbers 18 residues from cysteine through phenylalanine. Of the read, only the CDR3 DNA is kept; its 54 bases are in frame from base 1. The germline V gene supplies CDR1 LGHNA and CDR2 YNFKEQ. Library generation was performed with 5' RACE. Sequenced using an Illumina HiSeq 2000. Template switching introduced a universal primer binding site; the final cDNA contained a unique molecular identifier, enabling accurate counting of TCR cDNA molecules. First-strand cDNA for TCR alpha and beta chains was synthesized from specific primers in the conserved constant-segment region. Each cDNA library was double barcoded, with a SMART-Mk sample barcode plus Illumina barcodes, to control for contamination. TruSeq adapter sequences along with Illumina sample barcodes were introduced in two successive PCR steps. TCR alpha and beta cDNA libraries were sequenced on the Illumina HiSeq platform with custom primers. Turning to the authors' computational methods: Raw reads were processed with MiGEC to extract unique molecular identifiers, and MiXCR was used to determine CDR3 positions. Recombination models were inferred per individual with the repgenHMM and IGoR tools using an EM algorithm. The tcR package in R was used for shared clonotype analysis, with sharing normalized by the product of cloneset sizes. To study raw recombination without the effects of thymic and clonal selection, out-of-frame nonproductive sequences were analyzed. In TCRdb, the public reads were trimmed at Q25 with fastp and aligned with MiXCR, with productive beta chains retained. Each entry is one CDR3 protein sequence, shown with its most common DNA and genes. Here the V and J calls rest on TCRdb's processing, not on the authors' analysis. The sample table contains hundreds of thousands of distinct CDR3 sequences; only one count was recorded for 8% to 9% of them. In total, the top ten clones hold about 0.98% of the sample.

The full study reports these points: Fewer insertions were carried by abundant cord blood beta clonotypes, a similar but weaker trend appeared in young adult naive repertoires, and no such trend appeared in memory repertoires. Invariant T cells such as MAIT and iNKT could partly confound zero-insertion analyses, although diverse VJ usage argued against such confounding for most clonotypes. Compared with coincidental sharing between unrelated individuals, out-of-frame TCR alpha sequences shared between twins had an excess of sequences with low generation probability. Excess twin sharing in beta out-of-frame sequences was weaker because fewer shared sequences lowered the signal-to-noise ratio. Recombination models systematically underestimated out-of-frame TCR alpha sharing in monozygotic twins but agreed with sharing between unrelated individuals. Because the same donors could not be followed over many years, the conclusions depended on cross-sectional statistical analysis.

This clonotype was counted only a few times. Its target antigen remains unknown. No much larger clonotype is one base removed from it; base qualities were not supplied. This sample was shared with a second study, whose subject was yellow fever vaccine responses in identical twins. Drawing on the second study: The authors reported that the T cell response to vaccination in identical twins appeared partly convergent and partly personalized. The study precisely tracked vaccine-responding T cell clones in identical twins.

The V gene is TRBV4-2 and the J gene is TRBJ2-1; 15 bases in the junction line up with TRBD2. The sequence came from a woman between 18 and 30 years old in good health. Material for sequencing was PBMCs. The CDR3 corresponds to CASSQDPGTSGGNNEQFF. The sequence in DNA is TGTGCCAGCAGCCAAGATCCCGGGACTAGCGGGGGGAACAATGAGCAGTTCTTC.